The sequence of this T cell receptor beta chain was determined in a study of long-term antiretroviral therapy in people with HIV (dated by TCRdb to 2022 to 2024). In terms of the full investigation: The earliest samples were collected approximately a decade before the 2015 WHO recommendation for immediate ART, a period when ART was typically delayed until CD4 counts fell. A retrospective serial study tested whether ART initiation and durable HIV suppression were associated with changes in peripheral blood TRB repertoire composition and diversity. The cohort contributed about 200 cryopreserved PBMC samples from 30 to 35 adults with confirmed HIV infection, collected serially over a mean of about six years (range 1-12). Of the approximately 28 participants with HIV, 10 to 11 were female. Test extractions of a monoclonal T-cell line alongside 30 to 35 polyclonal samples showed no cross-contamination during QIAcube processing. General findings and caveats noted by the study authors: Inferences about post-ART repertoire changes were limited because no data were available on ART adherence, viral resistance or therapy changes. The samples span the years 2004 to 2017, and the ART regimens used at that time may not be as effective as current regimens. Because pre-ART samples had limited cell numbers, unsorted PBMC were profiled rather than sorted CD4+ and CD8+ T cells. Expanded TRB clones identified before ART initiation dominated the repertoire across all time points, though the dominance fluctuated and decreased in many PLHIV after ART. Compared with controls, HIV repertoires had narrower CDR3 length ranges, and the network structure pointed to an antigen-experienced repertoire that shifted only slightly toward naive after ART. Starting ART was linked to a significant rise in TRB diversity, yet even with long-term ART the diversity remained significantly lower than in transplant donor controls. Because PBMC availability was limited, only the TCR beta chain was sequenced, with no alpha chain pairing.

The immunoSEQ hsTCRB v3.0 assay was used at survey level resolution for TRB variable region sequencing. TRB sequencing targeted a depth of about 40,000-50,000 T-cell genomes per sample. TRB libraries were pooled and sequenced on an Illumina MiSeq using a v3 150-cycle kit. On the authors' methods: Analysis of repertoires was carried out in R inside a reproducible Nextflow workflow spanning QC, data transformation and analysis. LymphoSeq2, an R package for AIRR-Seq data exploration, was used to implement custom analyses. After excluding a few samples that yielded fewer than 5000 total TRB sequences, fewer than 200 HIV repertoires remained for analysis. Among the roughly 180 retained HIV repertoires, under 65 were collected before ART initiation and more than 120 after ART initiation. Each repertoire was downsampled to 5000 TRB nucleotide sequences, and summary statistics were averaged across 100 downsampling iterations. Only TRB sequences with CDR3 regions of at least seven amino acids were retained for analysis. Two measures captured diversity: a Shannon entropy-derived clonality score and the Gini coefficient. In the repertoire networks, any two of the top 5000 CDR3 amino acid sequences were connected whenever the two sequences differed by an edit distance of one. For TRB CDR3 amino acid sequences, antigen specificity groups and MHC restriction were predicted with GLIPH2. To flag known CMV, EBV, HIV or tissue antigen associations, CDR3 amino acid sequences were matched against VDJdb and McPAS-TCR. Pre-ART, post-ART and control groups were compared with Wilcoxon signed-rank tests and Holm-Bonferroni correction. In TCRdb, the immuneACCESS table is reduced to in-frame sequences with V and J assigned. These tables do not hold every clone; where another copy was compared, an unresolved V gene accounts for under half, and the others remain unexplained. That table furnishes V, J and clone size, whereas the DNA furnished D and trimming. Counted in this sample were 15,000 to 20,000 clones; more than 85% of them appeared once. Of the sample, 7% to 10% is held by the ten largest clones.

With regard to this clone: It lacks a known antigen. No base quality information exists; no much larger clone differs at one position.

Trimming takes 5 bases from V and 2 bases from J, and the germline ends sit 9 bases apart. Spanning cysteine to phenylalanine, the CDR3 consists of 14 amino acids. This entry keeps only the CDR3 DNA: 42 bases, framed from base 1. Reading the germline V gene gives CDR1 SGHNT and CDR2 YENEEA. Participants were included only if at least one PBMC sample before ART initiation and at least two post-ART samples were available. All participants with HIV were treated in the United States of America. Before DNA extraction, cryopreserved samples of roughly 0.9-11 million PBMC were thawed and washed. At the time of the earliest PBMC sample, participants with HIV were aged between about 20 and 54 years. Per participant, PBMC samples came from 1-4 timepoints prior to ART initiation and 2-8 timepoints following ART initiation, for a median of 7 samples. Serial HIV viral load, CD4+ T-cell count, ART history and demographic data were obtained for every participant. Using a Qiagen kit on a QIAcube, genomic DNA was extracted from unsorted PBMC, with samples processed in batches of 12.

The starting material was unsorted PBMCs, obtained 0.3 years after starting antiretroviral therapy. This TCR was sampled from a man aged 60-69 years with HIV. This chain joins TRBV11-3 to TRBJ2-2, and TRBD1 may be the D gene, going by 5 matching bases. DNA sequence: TGTGCCAGCAGCCTCGACAGAAACACCGGGGAGCTGTTTTTT. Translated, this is CASSLDRNTGELFF.